The 20 T cell receptor beta chains listed next were all sequenced from one sample in a study of blood T cell repertoires in COVID-19. Repertoires were generated with immunoSEQ multiplex PCR, while TCRdb's copy carries only in-frame clones and drops some. Among about 400,000 clones listed, approximately 87% were seen once. Sequenced: PBMCs or T cells enriched from blood (not recorded which). Receptor source: a woman aged 25 to 39 with acute COVID-19.

The gene calls are TRBV10-2 and TRBJ2-7, with 7 bases identical to TRBD2. With V trimmed by 8 bases and J by 2 bases, 12 bases remained unmatched. The CDR3 runs 15 residues. Per the germline V gene, CDR1 is WSHSY and CDR2 is SAAADI. The CDR3 sequence is CASRLGRGQTYEQYF. DNA of the CDR3: TGCGCCAGCCGGCTGGGGAGGGGCCAAACCTACGAGCAGTACTTC.

The genes are TRBV27 and TRBJ2-3; perhaps TRBD2 as D (6 bases). CDR1 is MNHEY and CDR2 is SMNVEV in the germline V gene (reference sequence). V was pared by 2 bases and J by 6 bases, with 15 bases between. CDR3 length: 15 amino acids. The CDR3 reads CASSLPGAQFDTQYF. In nucleotides, the CDR3 is TGTGCCAGCAGTTTACCGGGAGCCCAATTCGATACGCAGTATTTT.

This clone was detected once. This rearrangement joins TRBV7-2 to TRBJ2-7; D uncertain. The CDR3 length is 13 residues. The germline gives CDR1 SGHTA, CDR2 FQGNSA. Trimming shortened V by 5 bases and J by 3 bases, and 11 bases separated the two germline ends. CDR3 in amino acids: CASSPSSFYEQYF. The CDR3 nucleotides read TGTGCCAGCAGCCCGAGTTCCTTCTACGAGCAGTACTTC.

This sequence joins TRBV30 and TRBJ1-5; D not certain. The CDR3 is 15 amino acids. Germline V CDR1 and CDR2: GTSNPN, SVGIG (reference sequence). V dropped 0 bases and J dropped 4 bases, with 13 bases sitting between them. CDR3 sequence: CAWSVGRAGNQPQHF. CDR3 DNA sequence: TGTGCCTGGAGTGTAGGGAGGGCAGGAAATCAGCCCCAGCATTTT.

J is TRBJ1-2 and V is TRBV12-3 or TRBV12-4; D perhaps matches TRBD1 (5 bases). V lost 2 bases and J 6 bases, leaving 10 bases between the germline ends. The CDR3 contains 13 residues. This CDR3 is CASSLQGIDGYTF. CDR3 sequence (DNA): TGTGCCAGCAGTTTACAGGGTATCGATGGCTACACCTTC.

The CDR3 nucleotides read TGTGCCACCAGATCCGGGACAAAAAGCGACTATGGCTACACCTTC. It codes for CATRSGTKSDYGYTF. The chain employs TRBV24-1 and TRBJ1-2, with a possible D match to TRBD1 (6 bases). Germline CDR1 and CDR2: KGHDR and SFDVKD. With 7 bases removed from V and 3 bases from J, the gap between germline ends came to 17 bases. The CDR3 consists of 15 residues.

J is TRBJ1-2 and V is TRBV19, with 11 bases matching TRBD1. The CDR3 has 16 amino acids. Per germline, CDR1 LNHDA and CDR2 SQIVND (reference sequence). After removal of 5 bases from V and 8 bases from J, the junction contained 13 bases not matched to a gene. The CDR3 reads CASSWTGGSSAGGYTF. In DNA, the CDR3 is TGTGCCAGTAGTTGGACAGGGGGCTCTAGTGCTGGCGGCTACACCTTC. The full variable domain, completed using reference TRBV19 and TRBJ1-2, is DGGITQSPKYLFRKEGQNVTLSCEQNLNHDAMYWYRQDPGQGLRLIYYSQIVNDFQKGDIAEGYSVSREKKESFPLTVTSAQKNPTAFYLCASSWTGGSSAGGYTFGSGTRLTVV.

The chain has TRBV30 and TRBJ2-1; 10 positions match TRBD1. Trimming cost V 2 bases and J 6 bases; bases outside gene matches: 7. The CDR3 contains 15 residues. Germline lookup yields CDR1 GTSNPN and CDR2 SVGIG (reference sequence). The CDR3: CAWSSGTGVFNEQFF. DNA for the CDR3: TGTGCCTGGAGTTCCGGGACAGGGGTTTTCAATGAGCAGTTCTTC.

This clone was recorded a few times. The V call is TRBV7-9, the J call TRBJ1-1; 8 bases match TRBD1. After removal of 4 bases from V and 1 base from J, the junction contained 11 bases not matched to a gene. Germline V gene data show CDR1 as SEHNR and CDR2 as FQNEAQ (reference sequence). There are 17 residues in the CDR3. The CDR3, as DNA: TGTGCCAGCAGCTCCTCGACAGGGGCACCCTCGAACACTGAAGCTTTCTTT. It encodes CASSSSTGAPSNTEAFF.

This chain uses TRBV9 with TRBJ1-1; 9 bases align to TRBD1. This CDR3 has 15 residues. Losses at the gene ends were 0 bases for V and 6 bases for J; bases not matched to a gene: 6. Germline V gene lookup returns CDR1 SGDLS and CDR2 YYNGEE. DNA of the CDR3: TGTGCCAGCAGCGTAGGGGACAGGGTGATCTCTGAAGCTTTCTTT. Its translation: CASSVGDRVISEAFF.

This clone came up once. The CDR3 loop is CASSVPIRGGPGELFF. The CDR3, as DNA: TGTGCCAGCAGTGTCCCCATTAGGGGAGGTCCCGGGGAGCTGTTTTTT. The V call is TRBV25-1, the J call TRBJ2-2, with D tentatively TRBD2 (6 bases). Germline V gene data show CDR1 as MGHDK and CDR2 as SYGVNS. V lost 4 bases and J 6 bases, leaving 18 bases between the germline ends. CDR3 length equals 16 residues.

The J gene is TRBJ1-1, the V gene TRBV9; no firm D call. V was trimmed by 6 bases and J by 7 bases, leaving 10 bases between them. Germline assignment: CDR1 SGDLS and CDR2 YYNGEE. This CDR3 contains 11 residues. The CDR3 protein is CASTNLSEAFF. The CDR3 DNA is TGTGCCAGCACAAACCTAAGTGAAGCTTTCTTT.

V and J are TRBV2 and TRBJ2-7; 8 bases agree with TRBD1. The V gene's germline CDR1 is SNHLY and CDR2 FYNNEI. Trimming at V came to 1 base and at J to 5 bases, leaving 4 bases not matched to a gene. The CDR3 covers 14 residues. CDR3 sequence: CASSEGQGKDEQYF. CDR3 nucleotides: TGTGCCAGCAGTGAAGGACAGGGGAAGGACGAGCAGTACTTC. Looking up the rest from reference TRBV2 and TRBJ2-7 gives the full variable domain: EPEVTQTPSHQVTQMGQEVILRCVPISNHLYFYWYRQILGQKVEFLVSFYNNEISEKSEIFDDQFSVERPDGSNFTLKIRSTKLEDSAMYFCASSEGQGKDEQYFGPGTRLTVT.

The rearrangement joins TRBV6-5 to TRBJ1-2; no reliable D call. This CDR3 has 13 amino acids. The germline CDR1 and CDR2 sequences are MNHEY and SVGAGI. The V end lost 8 bases, the J end lost 7 bases, and 17 bases lay between the germline ends. CDR3 coding DNA: TGTGCCAGCCACAGAGATAACGATGTTGGCTACACCTTC. Its protein is CASHRDNDVGYTF.

The chain uses TRBV9 and TRBJ2-3, with D hard to call. In germline, CDR1 is SGDLS, CDR2 YYNGEE. The CDR3 length is 15 residues. Trimming left V 0 bases short and J 2 bases short, with 10 bases between. CDR3 loop: CASSVVVSPTDTQYF. The CDR3 DNA is TGTGCCAGCAGCGTAGTGGTGAGCCCCACAGATACGCAGTATTTT.

The chain joins TRBV21-1 to TRBJ1-6; the DNA was not compared with TRBD1, the D call given in the table. TRBV21-1 is deemed a pseudogene. This CDR3 has 14 residues. The CDR3 region is CASSIGQGNSPLHF. The CDR3 nucleotides read TGTGCCAGCAGCATCGGTCAGGGAAATTCACCCCTCCACTTT.

The rearrangement uses TRBV24-1 and TRBJ2-7; 12 bases align to TRBD1. Germline assignment: CDR1 KGHDR and CDR2 SFDVKD. The J segment lost 4 bases and the V segment lost 4 bases, leaving 10 bases of the junction unmatched. CDR3 length equals 17 residues. CDR3 sequence (DNA): TGTGCCACCAGTGACCGCCGTGCGGGACAGGGGGCTTACGAGCAGTACTTC. Translated: CATSDRRAGQGAYEQYF.

V usage is TRBV9 and J usage is TRBJ1-3, with D unclear. The CDR3 totals 15 residues. V gave up 0 bases and J gave up 0 bases, with 7 bases separating them. Germline V gene data show CDR1 as SGDLS and CDR2 as YYNGEE. The CDR3 sequence is CASSVASYSGNTIYF. As DNA, the CDR3 is TGTGCCAGCAGCGTAGCTTCCTACTCTGGAAACACCATATATTTT.

A single count supports this clone. The chain couples TRBV6-2 or TRBV6-3 to TRBJ1-3; D is uncertain. The germline V and J ends were trimmed by 0 bases and 7 bases, with 7 bases remaining between them. CDR3 size: 13 residues. From germline, CDR1 is MNHEY and CDR2 SVGEGT. In DNA form, the CDR3 reads TGTGCCAGCAGTTACTCCCCCCGGAACACCATATATTTT. Its protein product is CASSYSPRNTIYF.

The J gene is TRBJ2-7, the V gene TRBV18; 10 positions agree with TRBD1. Germline values: CDR1 KGHSH, CDR2 LQKENI. V lost 2 bases, J lost 5 bases, and 6 bases stayed unmatched. The CDR3 is made up of 15 amino acids. In DNA, the CDR3 is TGTGCCAGCTCACCATTGGGACAGGGGAGCAACGAGCAGTACTTC. It is translated as CASSPLGQGSNEQYF.